This T cell receptor beta chain was documented in a study of shared clonotypes between healthy human individuals (dated by TCRdb to the early 2020s). About the study as a whole: The cohort comprised a couple of women and a few men aged 18 to 49 years. For each donor, CD4 naive and CD4 memory were each run on three plates, CD8 naive on two plates, and CD8 memory on one plate. To estimate repertoire size and how much clonotype sharing occurs between individuals, the study deeply sequenced the blood TCR repertoires of roughly 5 healthy adults. Different laboratories and diverse techniques were used to prepare libraries and sequence TCR repertoires, to increase sequencing depth and limit assay-specific biases. Per donor, leukapheresis produced somewhere between about 0.85 and 10 billion PBMCs.

As to this clone: No antigen is known for it. Base qualities are not provided; no much larger clone lies one nucleotide away.

TCR CDR3 regions were amplified from genomic DNA by multiplex PCR using the deep immunoSEQ assay. Genomic DNA extracted from each cell subset was distributed evenly over all wells of several immunoSEQ 96-well plates, and each plate served as one replicate. For sorted subsets, each replicate PCR was loaded with 200 ng genomic DNA, equivalent to about 30,000 T cell genomes. The purified libraries were quantified using a Qubit 3.0 fluorometer, sized with a Bioanalyzer 2100, and then quantified again using the KAPA Library Quantification kit. Each immunoSEQ 96-well plate was sequenced on its own single-read 150-cycle Illumina NextSeq 550 flow cell. Per the authors' processing: Because the immunoSEQ output included only junctional sequences and no quality scores, the filtering could not be the same as the filtering used for full-length reads. To assign V/J genes and CDR3, sequences were annotated against IMGT germline references using PyIR, a Python wrapper for IgBLAST v1.9. Reads were filtered out if the reads had weak V/J assignments (E-value above 1e-6), no CDR3, stop codons, out-of-frame junctions, or ambiguous translated residues. V3J clonotypes were defined as sequences sharing an identical inferred V gene, J gene, and CDR3 amino acid sequence. The percentage overlap between two repertoires was calculated by dividing the number of shared unique clonotypes by the size of the smaller repertoire. Three approaches were used to assess repertoire richness: RTK rarefaction, the Chao1 estimator, and Recon v2.1 estimates of unobserved clonotypes. Generation probabilities for all TCRbeta clonotypes obtained by the gDNA method from a handful of donors were computed using OLGA. TCRdb took over this immuneACCESS table, retaining in-frame rearrangements with V and J assigned. Such tables are incomplete; in checked studies, under half of the missing clones stem from an unresolved V gene, and the remainder is unexplained. V and J calls and clone size are those listed in that table; D and trimming were worked out from the DNA. The sample has around 350,000 clones on record, about 73% of them singletons. Of the sample, 8% to 13% is held by the ten largest clones.

The donors were healthy, HIV-negative adults who had no recently reported acute infections or vaccinations. All donors were Caucasian adults living in Nashville, Tennessee, USA. CD4+ T cells were enriched by magnetic negative selection, after which naive cells were positively selected on CD45RA and the negative fraction was taken as the memory subset. Blood was obtained by leukapheresis, after which PBMCs were separated by Ficoll-Histopaque density gradient centrifugation and cryopreserved in liquid nitrogen vapor phase. Analytical flow cytometry was used to check the purity and quantity of each magnetically sorted T cell population. From each sorted fraction, genomic DNA was isolated and quantified by UV absorbance on a Nanodrop 2000c. On the study overall, not on this receptor specifically: Naive subsets generally had larger estimated clonotype richness than memory subsets. Rarefaction of sorted-subset datasets indicated incomplete sequencing despite the large sequencing depth. Across four donors, roughly 5% of naive CD4, roughly 3.5% of naive CD8, approximately 2.5% of memory CD4, and about 0.44% of memory CD8 clonotypes were shared. The small number of donors limited the genetic and exposure-history diversity represented. Pairwise subsampling indicated that sequencing depth was expected to affect the degree of clonotype sharing among donors. Compared with non-shared clonotypes, clonotypes shared by all four sorted-subset donors had higher generation probabilities. Sampling was restricted to blood, and TCR repertoires in tissues likely differ from the TCR repertoires found in blood.

The germline V gene (reference sequence) provides CDR1 SEHNR and CDR2 FQNEAQ. Clipping removes 5 bases from V and 0 bases from J, with 6 as the unmatched junction base count. Inclusive of the bounding cysteine and phenylalanine, the CDR3 is 16 residues long. Left in the record is the CDR3 DNA by itself, 48 bases read in frame from the first base. The material sequenced was memory CD4+ T cells sorted from blood. Per the publication, the cell subset or site label means: CD45RA-negative fraction. This sequence originates from a young man in good health. The V gene is TRBV7-9 and the J gene is TRBJ2-1, and TRBD1 aligns with 8 junction nucleotides. The CDR3 protein sequence reads: CASSPRQGSSYNEQFF. The nucleotides read TGTGCCAGCAGCCCGCGACAGGGGAGCTCCTACAATGAGCAGTTCTTC.